The 30 T cell receptor beta chains presented below share a single source sample, sequenced in a study of cytomegalovirus exposure and HLA in healthy donors. Using immunoSEQ multiplex PCR, the repertoire was profiled, and TCRdb retains in-frame clones only, with some absent. The sample contains 55,000 to 75,000 clones, 80% to 95% of which appear only once. The sample was PBMCs. All receptors derive from a man aged 18 to 35 in good health and CMV-seropositive.

This sequence joins TRBV27 and TRBJ2-7; D might be TRBD1 (5 bases). CDR1 MNHEY and CDR2 SMNVEV come from the germline V gene (reference sequence). Trimming cost V 6 bases and J 3 bases, with 12 bases left between them. The CDR3 totals 13 residues. The CDR3 bases are TGTGCCAGCAGCTTTGGCAGGGTCTACGAGCAGTACTTC. Protein sequence: CASSFGRVYEQYF.

This sequence joins TRBV4-1 and TRBJ1-1; D ambiguous. CDR1 is MGHRA and CDR2 is YSYEKL in the germline V gene. The CDR3 totals 16 residues. V dropped 1 base and J dropped 1 base, with 13 bases sitting between them. CDR3 residues: CASSQGPLGGNTEAFF. DNA for the CDR3: TGCGCCAGCAGCCAAGGTCCGTTAGGCGGGAACACTGAAGCTTTCTTT.

The rearrangement joins TRBV27 to TRBJ2-7; 10 bases line up with TRBD2. Germline CDR1 and CDR2: MNHEY and SMNVEV (reference sequence). The CDR3 is made up of 13 amino acids. V trimming: 10 bases; J trimming: 0 bases; junction bases outside the gene matches: 3. The CDR3 here is CATGLADSYEQYF. CDR3 nucleotide sequence: TGTGCCACCGGACTAGCGGACTCCTACGAGCAGTACTTC.

The genes are TRBV7-9 and TRBJ2-7, with D possibly being TRBD1 (6 bases). The germline V and J ends were trimmed by 2 bases and 3 bases, with 8 bases remaining between them. Germline assignment: CDR1 SEHNR and CDR2 FQNEAQ (reference sequence). This CDR3 region has 13 residues. CDR3 sequence reads: CASSLPGDYEQYF. Here the CDR3 DNA reads TGTGCCAGCAGCTTACCAGGGGACTACGAGCAGTACTTC.

The CDR3 loop is CASSPPGQDEQYF. Here the CDR3 DNA reads TGTGCCAGCTCACCACCGGGGCAGGACGAGCAGTACTTC. The rearrangement joins TRBV18 to TRBJ2-7; D possibly corresponds to TRBD1 (5 bases). This CDR3 spans 13 amino acids. Trimming removed 0 bases at V and 5 bases at J, with 8 bases between. CDR1 is KGHSH, CDR2 LQKENI, per germline.

This sequence joins TRBV28 and TRBJ2-6, with a possible D match to TRBD1 (5 bases). This CDR3 has 13 residues. V was trimmed by 8 bases and J by 3 bases, leaving 8 bases between them. The germline V gene has CDR1 MDHEN and CDR2 SYDVKM. CDR3 bases: TGTGCCAGCTACGACAGTGGGGCCAACGTCCTGACTTTC. This sequence encodes CASYDSGANVLTF.

CDR3 in amino acids: CASSVTSGSGAGQYF. The CDR3, as DNA: TGTGCCAGCAGCGTAACTAGCGGGAGCGGCGCGGGGCAGTATTTT. The chain links TRBV9 to TRBJ2-3, with 11 bases lining up with TRBD2. Germline assignment: CDR1 SGDLS and CDR2 YYNGEE. The V and J ends lost 1 base and 11 bases, in that order; junction bases with no gene match: 9. The CDR3 loop spans 15 amino acids.

This clone was counted between two and nine times. V usage is TRBV5-1 and J usage is TRBJ1-1; unclear D gene. The CDR3 is made up of 15 amino acids. In germline, CDR1 is SGHRS, CDR2 YFSETQ. V gave up 0 bases and J gave up 1 base, with 10 bases separating them. CDR3 bases: TGCGCCAGCAGCTTGGAGCGCAGTCCGAACACTGAAGCTTTCTTT. Its translation is CASSLERSPNTEAFF.

The V call is TRBV5-5, the J call TRBJ1-1; D is unclear. Per germline, CDR1 SGHKS and CDR2 YYEKEE (reference sequence). The V gene lost 5 bases and the J gene lost 0 bases, with 14 bases spanning the gap. This CDR3 comprises 15 residues. CDR3 protein: CASSAPGIMNTEAFF. CDR3 nucleotides: TGTGCCAGCAGTGCGCCGGGGATTATGAACACTGAAGCTTTCTTT.

This chain uses TRBV19 with TRBJ1-1, with 8 positions matching TRBD1. J gave up 1 base and V 6 bases, and 13 bases lay outside the gene matches. Germline CDR1 is LNHDA and CDR2 is SQIVND (reference sequence). The CDR3 has 17 amino acids. Written as DNA, the CDR3 is TGTGCCAGTAGCAGAGGACAGGGACCTAGAGGGAACACTGAAGCTTTCTTT. Its protein product is CASSRGQGPRGNTEAFF.

The chain links TRBV6-5 to TRBJ1-1, with D unclear. The V end was cut by 6 bases, the J end by 5 bases, with 7 bases between. CDR1 and CDR2 (germline): MNHEY, SVGAGI. The CDR3 consists of 11 residues. Written as DNA, the CDR3 is TGTGCCAGCAGCCGGGATACTGAAGCTTTCTTT. This sequence encodes CASSRDTEAFF.

The chain employs TRBV6-4 and TRBJ2-1, with no clear D. This CDR3 has 14 residues. Germline loops: CDR1 MRHNA, CDR2 SNTAGT. V lost 6 bases and J lost 0, with 9 bases in between. CDR3 amino acids: CASRIPGSYNEQFF. As DNA, the CDR3 is TGTGCCAGCAGGATACCGGGCTCCTACAATGAGCAGTTCTTC.

The table lists this clone with a count of one. The chain links TRBV7-3 to TRBJ1-1; D remains ambiguous. Germline V gene sequence: CDR1 SGHTA, CDR2 FQGTGA. V was clipped by 5 bases and J by 0 bases, with 7 bases between them. This CDR3 comprises 13 residues. This CDR3 reads CASSTQMNTEAFF. CDR3 coding DNA: TGTGCCAGCAGCACCCAGATGAACACTGAAGCTTTCTTT. Combining the CDR3 with reference TRBV7-3 and TRBJ1-1 gives the whole variable domain GAGVSQTPSNKVTEKGKYVELRCDPISGHTALYWYRQSLGQGPEFLIYFQGTGAADDSGLPNDRFFAVRPEGSVSTLKIQRTERGDSAVYLCASSTQMNTEAFFGQGTRLTVV.

The chain has TRBV7-3 and TRBJ2-2; a possible D gene is TRBD1 (6 bases). The CDR3 is made up of 14 amino acids. Germline V gene sequence: CDR1 SGHTA, CDR2 FQGTGA. Trimming removed 5 bases at V and 7 bases at J, with 14 bases between. CDR3 DNA sequence: TGTGCCAGCAGCCGCCTACAGGGTAGCGGGGAGCTGTTTTTT. This gives the protein CASSRLQGSGELFF.

The chain combines TRBV20-1 with TRBJ1-4; D not certain. Trimming left V 3 bases short and J 6 bases short, with 5 bases between. Germline CDR1 reads DFQATT; CDR2 reads SNEGSKA (reference sequence). The CDR3 is made up of 11 amino acids. CDR3 amino acids: CSASLDEKLFF. The DNA of the CDR3 is TGCAGTGCTAGCTTAGATGAAAAACTGTTTTTT.

This chain links TRBV28 with TRBJ2-3; the D gene is possibly TRBD2 (5 bases). The CDR3 has 15 amino acids. The germline V and J ends were trimmed by 8 bases and 1 base, with 16 bases remaining between them. CDR1 is MDHEN and CDR2 is SYDVKM in the germline V gene. This CDR3 is CASGESMFRTDTQYF. The CDR3 nucleotides are TGTGCCAGCGGGGAGAGCATGTTTCGCACAGATACGCAGTATTTT.

The rearrangement joins TRBV30 to TRBJ2-5; possible D gene TRBD1, 6 bases. Trimming pared 6 bases from V and 5 bases from J, leaving 13 bases between. The germline V gene has CDR1 GTSNPN and CDR2 SVGIG (reference sequence). The CDR3 extends over 12 amino acids. The CDR3 sequence is CACTGTKETQYF. The CDR3 DNA follows: TGTGCCTGCACCGGGACAAAGGAGACCCAGTACTTC. The full variable domain, rest sourced from reference TRBV30 and TRBJ2-5, is SQTIHQWPATLVQPVGSPLSLECTVEGTSNPNLYWYRQAAGRGLQLLFYSVGIGQISSEVPQNLSASRPQDRQFILSSKKLLLSDSGFYLCACTGTKETQYFGPGTRLLVL.

V is TRBV6-1 and J is TRBJ2-4, with TRBD1 matching over 8 bases. After removal of 4 bases from V and 8 bases from J, the junction contained 4 bases not matched to a gene. Germline CDR1 is MNHNS and CDR2 is SASEGT. CDR3 size: 13 residues. CDR3 sequence: CASSARGRDIQYF. Written as DNA, the CDR3 is TGTGCCAGCAGTGCCAGGGGGCGGGACATTCAGTACTTC.

This chain uses TRBV19 with TRBJ1-5; no firm D call. Trimming removed 6 bases from V and 2 bases from J, with 20 bases in between. Germline CDR1 reads LNHDA; CDR2 reads SQIVND (reference sequence). CDR3 length: 17 amino acids. CDR3 region: CASSPRETSWGNQPQHF. In DNA form, the CDR3 reads TGTGCCAGTAGCCCGAGGGAGACAAGCTGGGGCAATCAGCCCCAGCATTTT.

This sequence joins TRBV10-3 and TRBJ2-1; D ambiguous. Looked up from germline, CDR1 is ENHRY and CDR2 is SYGVKD. This CDR3 has 12 amino acids. Trimming took off 1 base at V and 6 bases at J, with 4 bases between the two ends. As DNA, the CDR3 is TGTGCCATCAGTGAGTTCGTCAATGAGCAGTTCTTC. This codes for CAISEFVNEQFF.

The gene calls are TRBV27 and TRBJ1-5; TRBD1 aligns across 10 bases. The germline gives CDR1 MNHEY, CDR2 SMNVEV (reference sequence). The V gene end was trimmed by 3 bases and the J gene end by 7 bases; junction bases not matched to a gene: 3. This CDR3 region has 14 residues. The CDR3 reads CASSLDRGRQPQHF. Here the CDR3 DNA reads TGTGCCAGCAGTTTGGACAGGGGGAGGCAGCCCCAGCATTTT.

This clone occurred once. The rearrangement joins TRBV28 to TRBJ2-2; 7 bases are shared with TRBD2. Trimming removed 3 bases from V and 1 base from J; junction bases left unmatched: 2. CDR3 length equals 15 residues. Germline assignment: CDR1 MDHEN and CDR2 SYDVKM. The DNA of the CDR3 is TGTGCCAGCAGTTTGGGGGGGGTGAACACCGGGGAGCTGTTTTTT. This sequence encodes CASSLGGVNTGELFF.

The chain uses TRBV7-4 and TRBJ2-1, with a tentative D call TRBD2 (6 bases). In germline, CDR1 is SGHVT, CDR2 SQSDAQ. Trimming took off 8 bases at V and 4 bases at J, with 18 bases between the two ends. The CDR3 has 15 residues. This CDR3 reads CASYAGLHIYNEQFF. The CDR3 DNA is TGTGCCAGCTATGCAGGACTACATATATACAATGAGCAGTTCTTC.

V is TRBV9 and J is TRBJ2-2; TRBD1 matches 10 bases. Germline V gene lookup returns CDR1 SGDLS and CDR2 YYNGEE. V lost 3 bases, J lost 6 bases, and 2 bases stayed unmatched. This CDR3 region has 14 residues. The CDR3 spells CASSEDRGAGELFF. The CDR3 nucleotides read TGTGCCAGCAGCGAGGACAGGGGGGCCGGGGAGCTGTTTTTT. Full variable domain (outside the CDR3, taken from reference TRBV9 and TRBJ2-2): DSGVTQTPKHLITATGQRVTLRCSPRSGDLSVYWYQQSLDQGLQFLIQYYNGEERAKGNILERFSAQQFPDLHSELNLSSLELGDSALYFCASSEDRGAGELFFGEGSRLTVL.

This clone was picked up a small number of times. This chain joins TRBV5-8 and TRBJ2-7; 8 bases are a match to TRBD2. This CDR3 has 15 amino acids. Germline loops: CDR1 SGHTS, CDR2 YDEGEE. Trimming at V came to 4 bases and at J to 1 base, leaving 7 bases not matched to a gene. CDR3 bases: TGTGCCAGCAGCGAGGGACTAGTGCCATCCTACGAGCAGTACTTC. Its protein product is CASSEGLVPSYEQYF.

V is TRBV7-9 and J is TRBJ1-2, with a possible D match to TRBD1 (5 bases). There are 16 residues in the CDR3. With 4 bases removed from V and 0 bases from J, the gap between germline ends came to 15 bases. Germline CDR1 SEHNR, CDR2 FQNEAQ (reference sequence). CDR3 DNA: TGTGCCAGCAGCTCCGACTTCAGGGCTTCTAACTATGGCTACACCTTC. Amino acids: CASSSDFRASNYGYTF.

The V call is TRBV7-9, the J call TRBJ2-7; possibly TRBD1 for D (6 bases). Trimming shortened V by 5 bases and J by 0 bases, and 14 bases separated the two germline ends. Germline CDR1 SEHNR, CDR2 FQNEAQ (reference sequence). The CDR3 is 15 residues long. This chain's CDR3 is CASSDRQVNSYEQYF. CDR3 coding DNA: TGTGCCAGCAGCGATCGACAGGTCAACTCCTACGAGCAGTACTTC.

The chain couples TRBV27 to TRBJ2-1; D remains unclear. Between the trimmed V and J ends, which lost 4 bases and 6 bases, there was a span of 7 bases. Germline V CDR1 and CDR2: MNHEY, SMNVEV (reference sequence). The CDR3 is 12 residues long. The CDR3 coding sequence is TGTGCCAGCAGTTCCCCCCGCAATGAGCAGTTCTTC. It yields the protein CASSSPRNEQFF.

This clone showed up just once. The gene calls are TRBV30 and TRBJ2-5; 10 bases map to TRBD1. CDR3 size: 16 residues. CDR1 and CDR2 (germline): GTSNPN, SVGIG (reference sequence). With 2 bases clipped from V and 5 bases from J, the junction kept 11 bases outside the gene matches. The CDR3 region has the DNA TGTGCCTGGAGTCCCGGGGGACAGGGGTTCTGGGAGACCCAGTACTTC. Its protein product is CAWSPGGQGFWETQYF.

This chain connects TRBV12-5 to TRBJ2-2; maybe TRBD2 (5 bases). V shed 9 bases and J shed 7 bases, with 12 bases lying between them. Per germline, CDR1 LGHNT and CDR2 FRNRAP. This CDR3 is 12 amino acids long. CDR3 amino acids: CASGQEVGELFF. The CDR3 nucleotides read TGTGCTAGCGGGCAGGAGGTCGGGGAGCTGTTTTTT.